These T cell receptor beta chains were read from a single sample in a study of beta chain features in type 1 diabetes. TCRdb's copy holds only in-frame clones and misses some; the assay was immunoSEQ multiplex PCR. The sample lists 250,000 to 300,000 clones, about 24% occurring once. Sequenced input: naive CD4+ T cells from blood. The receptor source for this set is a woman in her 30s with type 1 diabetes. CDR3s include the opening cysteine and the closing phenylalanine or tryptophan. D genes are given only for firm matches. Clone size, where shown, is once, few, many, or a class for clones that have expanded.

clone_size	v_call	d_call	j_call	cdr3_nt	cdr3_aa
.	TRBV9	TRBD2	TRBJ2-2	TGTGCCAGCAGCGTAGGACTAGCGGGGGAACCGAACACCGGGGAGCTGTTTTTT	CASSVGLAGEPNTGELFF
few	TRBV4-1	TRBD2	TRBJ2-5	TGCGCCAGCAGCCTGCAAGGACTAGCGGGACTGTATGAGACCCAGTACTTC	CASSLQGLAGLYETQYF
.	TRBV28	TRBD1	TRBJ1-2	TGTGCCAGCATCAAGCCGGGACAGGGTTATGGCTACACCTTC	CASIKPGQGYGYTF
.	TRBV30	.	TRBJ1-1	TGTGCCTCCTCCTCTGGACAACCTGAAGCTTTCTTT	CASSSGQPEAFF
.	TRBV30	TRBD1	TRBJ1-2	TGTGCCTGGGTTACAGGGGGCGCCTATGGCTACACCTTC	CAWVTGGAYGYTF
.	TRBV29-1	TRBD2	TRBJ2-1	TGCAGCGTTGGTAGCGGGCCGTTCTACAATGAGCAGTTCTTC	CSVGSGPFYNEQFF
few	TRBV6-1	.	TRBJ1-5	TGTGCCAGCTGGTCAGGCAGGGACAATCAGCCCCAGCATTTT	CASWSGRDNQPQHF
.	TRBV28	.	TRBJ1-1	TGTGCCAGCAAGCACGGGGGGAGGGTTATCGGAGCTTTCTTT	CASKHGGRVIGAFF
few	TRBV18	TRBD1	TRBJ1-5	TGTGCCAGCTCATCCCGGGACAGGGACCAGCCCCAGCATTTT	CASSSRDRDQPQHF
.	TRBV30	TRBD2	TRBJ2-5	TGTGCCTGGAGTGTAAAGGCGACTAGCAAAACCCAGTACTTC	CAWSVKATSKTQYF
few	TRBV18	.	TRBJ1-1	TGTGCCAGCTCACCTTACCCGGGGGAACGGAACACTGAAGCTTTCTTT	CASSPYPGERNTEAFF
.	TRBV20-1	.	TRBJ2-7	TGCAGTGCTTACTCATACGAGCAGTACTTC	CSAYSYEQYF
.	TRBV6-5	TRBD1	TRBJ2-7	TGTGCCAGCAGGAACCGGGACAGGGGATACGAGCAGTACTTC	CASRNRDRGYEQYF
few	TRBV10-3	.	TRBJ2-5	TGTGCCATCAGTGAGTCTGCAGTGAAAGAGACCCAGTACTTC	CAISESAVKETQYF
.	TRBV23-1	TRBD2	TRBJ2-2	TGCGCCAGTTCCCGGCGGGAGGGCCCTGGGGAGCTGTTTTTT	CASSRREGPGELFF
few	TRBV2	TRBD2	TRBJ2-7	TGTGCCAGCAGGTCGGGACTAGCGAAGTACGAGCAGTACTTC	CASRSGLAKYEQYF
.	TRBV14	.	TRBJ2-7	TGTGCCAGCAGCCAATTCCGGCGGGGATCCTACGAGCAGTACTTC	CASSQFRRGSYEQYF
few	TRBV7-9	TRBD1	TRBJ2-7	TGTGCCAGCAGCCCGGGACAGGAGAGACAGCAGTACTTC	CASSPGQERQQYF
.	TRBV28	TRBD1	TRBJ1-2	TGTGCCAGCAGTCACGCCCCAGGGGGCGGCTATGGCTACACCTTC	CASSHAPGGGYGYTF
.	TRBV7-2	.	TRBJ2-7	TGTGCCAGCAGCTTAGTAGCAGGGTCGGGCGAGCAGTACTTC	CASSLVAGSGEQYF
.	TRBV6-5	.	TRBJ1-1	TGTGCCAGCAGTTACTCAACCGGGATTTTGTGGACTGAAGCTTTCTTT	CASSYSTGILWTEAFF
few	TRBV30	.	TRBJ1-1	TGTGCCTGGAGTGTAAGGCCAGGGGAAGCTTTCTTT	CAWSVRPGEAFF
.	TRBV12-5	.	TRBJ2-1	TGTGCTAGTGGTTTTGGCTATGAGCAGTTCTTC	CASGFGYEQFF
.	TRBV25-1	.	TRBJ1-1	TGTGCCAGCATAGACACCCTCGATGGGACTGAAGCTTTCTTT	CASIDTLDGTEAFF
.	TRBV27	.	TRBJ1-2	TGTGCCAGCACGCCTATTGGGGGCCCTGGTGGCTACACCTTC	CASTPIGGPGGYTF
.	TRBV6-5	.	TRBJ2-2	TGTGCCAGCAGTTATGGCAGGGGGAACACCGGGGAGCTGTTTTTT	CASSYGRGNTGELFF
.	TRBV10-3	TRBD2	TRBJ2-7	TGTGCCATCAGTGACGGACTAGCGGGAGAGCAGTACTTC	CAISDGLAGEQYF
few	TRBV19	.	TRBJ2-1	TGTGCCAGTAGTATCGCGGGATCAACCTACAATGAGCAGTTCTTC	CASSIAGSTYNEQFF
few	TRBV19	.	TRBJ1-1	TGTGCCAGTAGTATAGGCGCGTCGAACACTGAAGCTTTCTTT	CASSIGASNTEAFF
.	TRBV5-1	TRBD1	TRBJ2-1	TGCGCCAGCAGCTTGTGGACAGGGCCCAGTGAGCAGTTCTTC	CASSLWTGPSEQFF
few	TRBV7-9	.	TRBJ2-1	TGTGCCAGCACCCCATACCGGGGTGAGCAGTTCTTC	CASTPYRGEQFF